Below are 20 T cell receptor beta chains sequenced from a single sample in a study of regulatory T cells in long-lasting Graves disease. Time point specified: newly diagnosed GD, antithyroid drugs for less than 3 months. Generation of the TCR library employed RNA extracted from PBMCs. In building TCR beta libraries, iRepertoire HTBI primers were used together with Arm-PCR of CDR3 regions. Using its own MiXCR run on the multiplex PCR reads, TCRdb lists one record per CDR3 protein. The table includes roughly 560,000 distinct CDR3 sequences, more than 10% detected once. In addition, the sample was reused for a study of T cells in Graves' hyperthyroidism and ophthalmopathy.

The input for sequencing was peripheral blood mononuclear cells (PBMCs), taken at new diagnosis, from a patient treated with antithyroid drugs. These receptors all stem from a woman in her 30s with Graves disease.

This clonotype was detected only a few times. The chain recombines TRBV30 with TRBJ2-1; no clear D gene. V was shortened by 0 bases and J by 8 bases, with 14 bases between the two germline ends. The CDR3 extends over 14 amino acids. Germline V lookup: CDR1 GTSNPN, CDR2 SVGIG (reference sequence). The CDR3 protein is CAWSVILVSDEQFF. As DNA, the CDR3 is TGTGCCTGGAGTGTAATCTTGGTCAGCGATGAGCAGTTCTTC.

V gene TRBV19 combines with J gene TRBJ1-1; D gene uncertain. This CDR3 comprises 16 residues. Trimming took 3 bases from V and 6 from J, leaving 20 bases between them. Germline values: CDR1 LNHDA, CDR2 SQIVND (reference sequence). CDR3 in DNA: TGTGCCAGTAGTATTTCCCCAGGCCAGCCGAAGCCTGAAGCTTTCTTT. It codes for CASSISPGQPKPEAFF.

For the CDR3, the DNA is TGTGCCAGCAGCTCACCGGGACTAGCGGGGCCCTACAATGAGCAGTTCTTC. Amino acid sequence: CASSSPGLAGPYNEQFF. This chain uses TRBV6-1 with TRBJ2-1; TRBD2 aligns across 13 bases. V lost 6 bases, J lost 2 bases, and 7 bases stayed unmatched. Looked up from germline, CDR1 is MNHNS and CDR2 is SASEGT. This CDR3 is built from 17 residues.

The chain uses TRBV15 and TRBJ2-1; 7 bases are a match to TRBD1. Losses at the gene ends were 0 bases for V and 0 bases for J; bases not matched to a gene: 8. This CDR3 is 18 amino acids long. The germline V gene encodes CDR1 LNHNV and CDR2 YYDKDF (reference sequence). The CDR3 nucleotides are TGTGCCACCAGCAGAGATATGAGGGGGCCGAGCTCCTACAATGAGCAGTTCTTC. Amino acid sequence: CATSRDMRGPSSYNEQFF. Supplemented by reference TRBV15 and TRBJ2-1, the full variable domain reads DAMVIQNPRYQVTQFGKPVTLSCSQTLNHNVMYWYQQKSSQAPKLLFHYYDKDFNNEADTPDNFQSRRPNTSFCFLDIRSPGLGDTAMYLCATSRDMRGPSSYNEQFFGPGTRLTVL.

This clonotype was counted ten times or more. J is TRBJ1-1 and V is TRBV28, with a tentative D call TRBD1 (5 bases). The CDR3 loop spans 14 amino acids. Looked up from germline, CDR1 is MDHEN and CDR2 is SYDVKM. V dropped 7 bases and J dropped 1 base, with 13 bases sitting between them. CDR3 nucleotide sequence: TGTGCCAGCACGGAGGCGGGGGAGAACACTGAAGCTTTCTTT. As protein: CASTEAGENTEAFF.

This clonotype was observed many times. The rearrangement uses TRBV7-6 and TRBJ1-1; 7 bases fit TRBD1. The CDR3 runs to 17 residues. Per the germline V gene, CDR1 is SGHVS and CDR2 is FNYEAQ. V gave up 5 bases and J gave up 0 bases; unmatched junction bases: 12. CDR3 in amino acids: CASSPGTDENVNTEAFF. The CDR3 DNA sequence: TGTGCCAGCAGCCCCGGGACAGACGAAAATGTGAACACTGAAGCTTTCTTT.

This clonotype occurred many times. DNA of the CDR3: TGTGCCAGCGAGGTGAACACTGAAGCTTTCTTT. Translated: CASEVNTEAFF. The chain is built from TRBV12-3 or TRBV12-4 and TRBJ1-1; D uncertain. Trimming took 8 bases from V and 0 from J, leaving 4 bases between them. The CDR3 contains 11 residues.

The chain carries TRBV19 and TRBJ2-7, with 13 bases aligning to TRBD2. The germline V gene encodes CDR1 LNHDA and CDR2 SQIVND (reference sequence). The CDR3 length is 16 residues. J lost 3 bases, V lost 5 bases, and 7 bases had no gene match. The CDR3 DNA is TGTGCCAGTAGTCCTTGGACTAGCGGGGGCAGCTACGAGCAGTACTTC. It is translated as CASSPWTSGGSYEQYF.

In regard to this clonotype: One base away lies a much larger clone, so this may be a sequencing read error. The conserved closing phenylalanine or tryptophan is absent in this CDR3, likely reflecting a read error. The chain combines TRBV20-1 with TRBJ1-2, with 10 nucleotides matching TRBD1. In germline, CDR1 is DFQATT, CDR2 SNEGSKA (reference sequence). The J segment lost 4 bases and the V segment lost 4 bases, leaving 6 bases of the junction unmatched. The length of the CDR3 is 14 residues. The CDR3 DNA sequence: TGCAGTGCTACCCGGGACAGGGGCCTCTATGGCTACACCTTA. It yields the protein CSATRDRGLYGYTL.

This clonotype came up a few times. Written as DNA, the CDR3 is TGTGCCACCAGTGCCGGGCAGAAGAACACTGAAGCTTTCTTT. It encodes CATSAGQKNTEAFF. The V gene is TRBV24-1, the J gene TRBJ1-1; D is unclear. The CDR3 has 14 residues. The germline V and J ends were trimmed by 5 bases and 1 base, with 10 bases remaining between them. Germline V gene lookup returns CDR1 KGHDR and CDR2 SFDVKD.

The gene calls are TRBV9 and TRBJ2-7; weak D call: TRBD2 (6 bases). Trimming pared 3 bases from V and 1 base from J, leaving 14 bases between. Germline CDR1 SGDLS, CDR2 YYNGEE. CDR3 length: 15 residues. CDR3 DNA sequence: TGTGCCAGCAGCGCGGGGATAGCGGATTCCTACGAGCAGTACTTC. Amino acid sequence: CASSAGIADSYEQYF.

This clonotype appeared many times. J is TRBJ2-6 and V is TRBV7-9; possibly TRBD1 for D (6 bases). Germline values: CDR1 SEHNR, CDR2 FQNEAQ (reference sequence). CDR3 size: 16 residues. Trimming removed 5 bases from V and 1 base from J, with 12 bases in between. As DNA, the CDR3 is TGTGCCAGCAGCCCGAAGGGGGAGTCTGGGGCCAACGTCCTGACTTTC. Translation: CASSPKGESGANVLTF.

This clonotype came up a few times. The chain combines TRBV29-1 with TRBJ2-1; 7 bases line up with TRBD2. There are 14 residues in the CDR3. V was clipped by 3 bases and J by 4 bases; unmatched bases: 6. Germline CDR1 and CDR2: SQVTM and ANQGSEA. The CDR3 sequence: CSVDGGEVYNEQFF. As DNA, the CDR3 is TGCAGCGTTGATGGGGGGGAGGTATACAATGAGCAGTTCTTC.

This clonotype was seen a handful of times. V gene TRBV29-1 combines with J gene TRBJ2-2; D is possibly TRBD2 (5 bases). Trimming pared 3 bases from V and 5 bases from J, leaving 7 bases between. The CDR3 contains 12 residues. Germline CDR1 is SQVTM and CDR2 is ANQGSEA. CDR3 nucleotide sequence: TGCAGCGTTGAGCGGGCGACCGGGGAGCTGTTTTTT. Its protein product is CSVERATGELFF.

This clonotype was seen a handful of times. This chain links TRBV30 with TRBJ2-2; maybe TRBD2 (5 bases). CDR1 is GTSNPN and CDR2 is SVGIG in the germline V gene (reference sequence). The length of the CDR3 is 15 residues. Trimming shortened V by 6 bases and J by 1 base, and 15 bases separated the two germline ends. The chain's CDR3 is CACLPGTRNTGELFF. In nucleotides, the CDR3 is TGTGCCTGCTTACCGGGAACCAGGAACACCGGGGAGCTGTTTTTT. The whole variable domain, remainder taken from reference TRBV30 and TRBJ2-2, is SQTIHQWPATLVQPVGSPLSLECTVEGTSNPNLYWYRQAAGRGLQLLFYSVGIGQISSEVPQNLSASRPQDRQFILSSKKLLLSDSGFYLCACLPGTRNTGELFFGEGSRLTVL.

The sample holds many counts of this clonotype. The chain joins TRBV30 to TRBJ1-2; D might be TRBD1 (6 bases). Germline lookup yields CDR1 GTSNPN and CDR2 SVGIG (reference sequence). The V end lost 4 bases, the J end lost 7 bases, and 16 bases lay between the germline ends. CDR3 length: 13 amino acids. The CDR3 spells CAWNSGGAGGYTF. The CDR3 coding sequence is TGTGCCTGGAATTCCGGGGGCGCAGGTGGCTACACCTTC.

There are many counts of this clonotype. V is TRBV2 and J is TRBJ2-7; D possibly corresponds to TRBD2 (5 bases). CDR1 SNHLY and CDR2 FYNNEI come from the germline V gene. Trimming shortened V by 0 bases and J by 3 bases, and 9 bases separated the two germline ends. The CDR3 is 14 residues long. CDR3 in DNA: TGTGCCAGCAGTGAAGCGTCACTAGACTACGAGCAGTACTTC. It is translated as CASSEASLDYEQYF.

This clonotype was seen a handful of times. The chain employs TRBV25-1 and TRBJ1-2; possibly TRBD1 for D (5 bases). The V and J ends lost 6 bases and 1 base respectively, with 12 bases between them. Germline values: CDR1 MGHDK, CDR2 SYGVNS. The CDR3 totals 14 residues. The CDR3 DNA reads as TGTGCCAGCAGAGTAGCAGGGAATAACTATGGCTACACCTTC. Its translation is CASRVAGNNYGYTF.

This clonotype was seen at least ten times. J is TRBJ2-1 and V is TRBV6-2 or TRBV6-3; maybe TRBD2 (6 bases). From germline, CDR1 is MNHEY and CDR2 SVGEGT. V gave up 0 bases and J gave up 4 bases, with 16 bases separating them. CDR3 length equals 17 residues. CDR3: CASSYSGERVQYNEQFF. For the CDR3, the DNA is TGTGCCAGCAGTTACTCGGGGGAGCGGGTACAATACAATGAGCAGTTCTTC.

This clonotype was seen a few times. The V gene is TRBV5-1, the J gene TRBJ2-1, with 10 bases that match TRBD1. Trimming removed 7 bases from V and 7 bases from J; junction bases left unmatched: 5. This CDR3 has 13 residues. The germline CDR1 and CDR2 sequences are SGHRS and YFSETQ. CDR3 in amino acids: CASHRTGGNEQFF. The CDR3 nucleotides read TGCGCCAGCCACAGGACAGGGGGGAATGAGCAGTTCTTC.